The next 15 T cell receptor beta chains were all read from a single sample in a study of blood T cells in healthy people across ages. Sample-barcoded 5' priming and a J-beta primer mix drove a second PCR of 7 to 11 cycles. TCRdb recomputed calls from the 5' RACE reads with MiXCR, one row per CDR3 protein. The repertoire holds over 1,200,000 distinct CDR3 sequences, with roughly 64% as singletons. Source material: blood. The source of these receptors is a man aged 18 to 30 in good health.

The chain carries TRBV28 and TRBJ1-1; the match to TRBD1 covers 9 bases. After removal of 6 bases from V and 1 base from J, the junction contained 9 bases not matched to a gene. There are 16 residues in the CDR3. CDR1 is MDHEN and CDR2 is SYDVKM in the germline V gene. CDR3: CASSYTGTGRNTEAFF. The CDR3 DNA follows: TGTGCCAGCAGCTACACCGGGACAGGGCGGAACACTGAAGCTTTCTTT.

This clonotype occurred many times. This chain uses TRBV5-6 with TRBJ2-5; TRBD2 matches at 11 bases. The V segment lost 4 bases and the J segment 2 bases; nucleotides outside the gene matches: 4. Germline CDR1 SGHDT, CDR2 YYEEEE. CDR3 size: 15 residues. CDR3 in DNA: TGTGCCAGCAGCCCTCTAGCGGGGGGACAAGAGACCCAGTACTTC. It is translated as CASSPLAGGQETQYF.

This clonotype was detected a few times. As DNA, the CDR3 is TGTGCCAGCAGAACCAGGAACACTGAAGCTTTCTTT. This sequence encodes CASRTRNTEAFF. The gene calls are TRBV6-1 and TRBJ1-1; no clear D. The germline V gene has CDR1 MNHNS and CDR2 SASEGT. V was shortened by 6 bases and J by 1 base, with 6 bases between the two germline ends. This CDR3 is 12 amino acids long.

The chain links TRBV2 to TRBJ2-2; D unresolved. The germline V gene encodes CDR1 SNHLY and CDR2 FYNNEI. The CDR3 totals 16 residues. With 0 bases removed from V and 1 base from J, the gap between germline ends came to 9 bases. The CDR3 here is CASSEADLLNTGELFF. The CDR3 DNA follows: TGTGCCAGCAGTGAAGCCGACTTACTGAACACCGGGGAGCTGTTTTTT.

The CDR3: CSARALAGRETQYF. CDR3 DNA sequence: TGCAGCGCCCGAGCTTTAGCGGGACGAGAGACCCAGTACTTC. The V call is TRBV29-1, the J call TRBJ2-5; 8 positions match TRBD2. The CDR3 runs to 14 residues. V lost 7 bases and J lost 4; bases outside the gene matches: 11. Per germline, CDR1 SQVTM and CDR2 ANQGSEA.

This sequence joins TRBV20-1 and TRBJ2-3, with 7 bases matching TRBD2. The CDR3 covers 16 residues. Per the germline V gene, CDR1 is DFQATT and CDR2 is SNEGSKA (reference sequence). V gave up 6 bases and J gave up 2 bases; unmatched junction bases: 14. CDR3 DNA: TGCAGTGCAAATGGGGCGCGGCGGGGGATCACAGATACGCAGTATTTT. Its translation: CSANGARRGITDTQYF.

This clonotype was detected a few times. The chain carries TRBV11-2 and TRBJ2-7; TRBD1 agrees at 9 bases. The V gene's germline CDR1 is SGHAT and CDR2 FQNNGV. The CDR3 is made up of 15 amino acids. V dropped 0 bases and J dropped 4; count of bases not matched to a gene: 4. The CDR3 protein is CASSLEVGQGYEQYF. CDR3 DNA sequence: TGTGCCAGCAGCTTAGAGGTGGGACAGGGATACGAGCAGTACTTC.

The CDR3 DNA sequence: TGTGCCAGCAGCCAAGGCGGTTATAACTCCTACAATGAGCAGTTCTTC. This translates into CASSQGGYNSYNEQFF. The chain links TRBV4-2 to TRBJ2-1; D uncertain. The length of the CDR3 is 16 residues. Per the germline V gene, CDR1 is LGHNA and CDR2 is YNFKEQ. The V and J ends lost 1 base and 0 bases respectively, with 10 bases between them.

CDR3 sequence: CASSLMAGDRPDTQYF. The DNA for the CDR3 is TGTGCCAGCAGCTTAATGGCGGGAGACCGGCCAGATACGCAGTATTTT. The chain has TRBV7-6 and TRBJ2-3; 7 bases fit TRBD2. Germline V gene lookup returns CDR1 SGHVS and CDR2 FNYEAQ. This CDR3 has 16 residues. Trimming cost V 2 bases and J 4 bases; bases outside gene matches: 9.

The chain has TRBV25-1 and TRBJ1-4; the D is unclear. Germline V gene sequence: CDR1 MGHDK, CDR2 SYGVNS. Trimming took off 4 bases at V and 7 bases at J, with 13 bases between the two ends. The CDR3 has 14 residues. CDR3 residues: CASSGADRGEKLFF. CDR3 DNA: TGTGCCAGCAGTGGGGCCGATCGGGGTGAAAAACTGTTTTTT.

This rearrangement joins TRBV20-1 to TRBJ1-4, with unresolved D. CDR1 DFQATT and CDR2 SNEGSKA come from the germline V gene (reference sequence). The CDR3 spans 13 residues. V lost 5 bases and J 7 bases, leaving 14 bases between the germline ends. CDR3 DNA: TGCAGTGCTGCTACAATTTACGGTGAAAAACTGTTTTTT. Its protein is CSAATIYGEKLFF.

J is TRBJ2-1 and V is TRBV2; D perhaps matches TRBD2 (7 bases). The DNA end lines up better with TRBJ2-7; the J call may be wrong. The CDR3 is 14 amino acids. The germline V gene has CDR1 SNHLY and CDR2 FYNNEI. CDR3 coding DNA: TGTGCCAGCGGGGGGGCGACTTCCTACAATGAGCAGTACTTC. Translation: CASGGATSYNEQYF.

The chain links TRBV19 to TRBJ2-1; tentatively, D is TRBD1 (6 bases). Germline CDR1 LNHDA, CDR2 SQIVND (reference sequence). V was trimmed by 3 bases and J by 10 bases, leaving 13 bases between them. The length of the CDR3 is 13 residues. As DNA, the CDR3 is TGTGCCAGTAGTATCGGGACCGGGACAGAGCAGTTCTTC. It specifies CASSIGTGTEQFF.

The CDR3 bases are TGTGCCAGCAGTGGGGCCCAGCACTTGTTAAACTACGAGCAGTACTTC. Protein: CASSGAQHLLNYEQYF. The V and J genes are TRBV2 and TRBJ2-7; D remains unclear. The germline V and J ends were trimmed by 4 bases and 3 bases, with 19 bases remaining between them. Germline V gene data show CDR1 as SNHLY and CDR2 as FYNNEI. The CDR3 loop spans 16 amino acids.

This clonotype was seen more than once but under ten times. The CDR3 DNA follows: TGTGCCAGCAGGAGGGTCGTCTATGGCTACACCTTC. The encoded protein is CASRRVVYGYTF. This sequence joins TRBV6-1 and TRBJ1-2; D call uncertain. The CDR3 sequence is 12 residues long. Per the germline V gene, CDR1 is MNHNS and CDR2 is SASEGT. Trimming pared 6 bases from V and 4 bases from J, leaving 9 bases between.